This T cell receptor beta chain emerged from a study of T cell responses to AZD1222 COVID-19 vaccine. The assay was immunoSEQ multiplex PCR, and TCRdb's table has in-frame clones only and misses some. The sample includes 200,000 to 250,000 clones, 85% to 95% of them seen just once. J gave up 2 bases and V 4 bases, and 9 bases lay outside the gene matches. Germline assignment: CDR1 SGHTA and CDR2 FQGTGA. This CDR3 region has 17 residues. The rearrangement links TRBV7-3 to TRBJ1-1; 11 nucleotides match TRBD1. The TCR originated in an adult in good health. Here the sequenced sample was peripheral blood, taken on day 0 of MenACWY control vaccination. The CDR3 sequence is CASSSYPGQGGNTEAFF. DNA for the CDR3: TGTGCCAGCAGCTCCTATCCGGGACAGGGGGGCAACACTGAAGCTTTCTTT.